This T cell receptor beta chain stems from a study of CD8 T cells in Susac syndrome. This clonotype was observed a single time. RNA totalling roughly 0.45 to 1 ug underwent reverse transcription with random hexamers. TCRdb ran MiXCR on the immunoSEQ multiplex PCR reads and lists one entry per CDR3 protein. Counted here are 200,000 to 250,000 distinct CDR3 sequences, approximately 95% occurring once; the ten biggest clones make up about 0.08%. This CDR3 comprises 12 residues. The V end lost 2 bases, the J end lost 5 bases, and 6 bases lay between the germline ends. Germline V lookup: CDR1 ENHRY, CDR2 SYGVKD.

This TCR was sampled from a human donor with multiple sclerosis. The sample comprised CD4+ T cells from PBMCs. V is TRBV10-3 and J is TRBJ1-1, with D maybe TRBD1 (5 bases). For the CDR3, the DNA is TGTGCCATCAGTGAGCGGGGGACTGAAGCTTTCTTT. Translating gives CAISERGTEAFF.